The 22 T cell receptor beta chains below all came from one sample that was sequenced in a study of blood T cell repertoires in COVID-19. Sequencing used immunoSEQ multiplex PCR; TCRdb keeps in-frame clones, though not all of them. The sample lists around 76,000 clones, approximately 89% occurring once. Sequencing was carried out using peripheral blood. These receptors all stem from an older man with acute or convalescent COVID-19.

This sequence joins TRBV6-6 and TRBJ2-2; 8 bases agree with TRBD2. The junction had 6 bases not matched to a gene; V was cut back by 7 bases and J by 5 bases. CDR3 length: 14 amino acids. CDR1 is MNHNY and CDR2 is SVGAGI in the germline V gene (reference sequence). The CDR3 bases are TGTGCCAGCAAAGAGCCGGGGGGGACCGGGGAGCTGTTTTTT. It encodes CASKEPGGTGELFF.

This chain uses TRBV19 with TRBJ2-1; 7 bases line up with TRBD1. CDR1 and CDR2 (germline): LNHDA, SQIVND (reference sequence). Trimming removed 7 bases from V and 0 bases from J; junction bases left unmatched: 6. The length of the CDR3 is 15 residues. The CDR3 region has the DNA TGTGCCAGTACCCCTCGGGACAGCTCCTACAATGAGCAGTTCTTC. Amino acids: CASTPRDSSYNEQFF.

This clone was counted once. The CDR3 sequence is CASSLGGVTEAFF. CDR3 DNA: TGTGCCAGCAGCTTAGGCGGGGTCACTGAAGCTTTCTTT. The chain recombines TRBV7-2 with TRBJ1-1; D not certain. Between the trimmed V and J ends, which lost 1 base and 4 bases, there was a span of 7 bases. The CDR3 covers 13 residues. The V gene's germline CDR1 is SGHTA and CDR2 FQGNSA.

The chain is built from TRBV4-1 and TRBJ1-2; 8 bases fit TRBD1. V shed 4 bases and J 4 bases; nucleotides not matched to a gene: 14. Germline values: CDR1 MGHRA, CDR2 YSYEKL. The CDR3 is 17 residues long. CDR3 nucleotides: TGCGCCAGCAGCCGACCAGATTCAGGGGGCCAGGGCTATGGCTACACCTTC. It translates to CASSRPDSGGQGYGYTF.

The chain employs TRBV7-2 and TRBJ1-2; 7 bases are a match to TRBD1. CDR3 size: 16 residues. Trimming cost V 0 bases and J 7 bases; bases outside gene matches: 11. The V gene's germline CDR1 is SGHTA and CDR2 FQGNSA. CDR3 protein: CASSLAYGGGSIGYTF. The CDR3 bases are TGTGCCAGCAGCTTAGCGTATGGAGGGGGCTCGATTGGCTACACCTTC.

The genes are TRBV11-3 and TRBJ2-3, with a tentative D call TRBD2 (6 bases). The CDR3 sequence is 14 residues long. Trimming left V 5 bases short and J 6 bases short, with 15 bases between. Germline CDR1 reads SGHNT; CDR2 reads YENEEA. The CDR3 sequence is CASSHGRVGDTQYF. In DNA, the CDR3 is TGTGCCAGCAGCCACGGGAGAGTCGGCGATACGCAGTATTTT.

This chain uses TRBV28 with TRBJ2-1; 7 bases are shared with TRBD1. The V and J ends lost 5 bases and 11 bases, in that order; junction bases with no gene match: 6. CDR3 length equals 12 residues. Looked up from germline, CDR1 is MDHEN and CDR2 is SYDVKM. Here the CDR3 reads CASSTRQGQQFF. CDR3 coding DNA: TGTGCCAGCAGTACCCGACAGGGCCAGCAGTTCTTC.

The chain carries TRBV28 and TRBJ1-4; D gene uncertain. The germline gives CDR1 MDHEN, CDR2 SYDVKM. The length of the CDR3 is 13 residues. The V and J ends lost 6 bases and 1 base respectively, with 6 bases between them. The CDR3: CASREGTNEKLFF. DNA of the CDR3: TGTGCCAGCAGGGAGGGAACTAATGAAAAACTGTTTTTT.

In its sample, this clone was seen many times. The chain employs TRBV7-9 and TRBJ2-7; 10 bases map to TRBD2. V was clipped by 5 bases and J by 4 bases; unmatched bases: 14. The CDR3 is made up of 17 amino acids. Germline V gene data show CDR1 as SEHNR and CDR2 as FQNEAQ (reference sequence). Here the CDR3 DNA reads TGTGCCAGCAGCCCCCCTGGTAAGCGGGGGGGCTCTTACGAGCAGTACTTC. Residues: CASSPPGKRGGSYEQYF.

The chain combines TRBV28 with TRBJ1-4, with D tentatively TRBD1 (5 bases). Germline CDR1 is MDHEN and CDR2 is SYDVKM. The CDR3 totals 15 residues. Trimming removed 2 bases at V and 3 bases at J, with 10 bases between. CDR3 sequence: CASSLPTGPNEKLFF. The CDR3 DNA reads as TGTGCCAGCAGTTTACCCACAGGTCCTAATGAAAAACTGTTTTTT. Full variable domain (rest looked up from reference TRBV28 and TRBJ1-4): DVKVTQSSRYLVKRTGEKVFLECVQDMDHENMFWYRQDPGLGLRLIYFSYDVKMKEKGDIPEGYSVSREKKERFSLILESASTNQTSMYLCASSLPTGPNEKLFFGSGTQLSVL.

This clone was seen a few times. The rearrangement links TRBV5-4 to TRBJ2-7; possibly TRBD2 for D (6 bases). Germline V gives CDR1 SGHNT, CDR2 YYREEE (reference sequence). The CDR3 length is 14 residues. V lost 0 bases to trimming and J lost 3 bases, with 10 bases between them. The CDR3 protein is CASSLGLGNYEQYF. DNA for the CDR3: TGTGCCAGCAGCTTGGGACTAGGGAACTACGAGCAGTACTTC.

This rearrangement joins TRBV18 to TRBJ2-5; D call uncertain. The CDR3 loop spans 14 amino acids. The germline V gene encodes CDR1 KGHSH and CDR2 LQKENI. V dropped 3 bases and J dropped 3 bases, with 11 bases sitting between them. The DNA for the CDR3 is TGTGCCAGCTCACCGGCCAACGGAGAAGAGACCCAGTACTTC. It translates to CASSPANGEETQYF.

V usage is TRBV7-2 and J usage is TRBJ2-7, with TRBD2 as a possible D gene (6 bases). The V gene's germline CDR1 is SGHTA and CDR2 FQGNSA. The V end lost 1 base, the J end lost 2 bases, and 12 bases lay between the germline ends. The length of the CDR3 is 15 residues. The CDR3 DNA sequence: TGTGCCAGCAGCTTAGAGAGGGGCGGGGCCTACGAGCAGTACTTC. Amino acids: CASSLERGGAYEQYF.

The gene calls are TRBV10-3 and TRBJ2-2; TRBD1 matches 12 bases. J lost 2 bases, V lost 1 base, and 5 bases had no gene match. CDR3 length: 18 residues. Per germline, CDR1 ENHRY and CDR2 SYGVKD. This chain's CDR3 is CAISEFGDRGPNTGELFF. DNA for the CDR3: TGTGCCATCAGTGAGTTTGGGGACAGGGGGCCTAACACCGGGGAGCTGTTTTTT.

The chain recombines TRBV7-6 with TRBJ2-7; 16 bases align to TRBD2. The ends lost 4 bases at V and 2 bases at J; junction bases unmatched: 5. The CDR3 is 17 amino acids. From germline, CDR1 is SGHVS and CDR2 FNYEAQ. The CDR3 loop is CASSSGTSGGAPYEQYF. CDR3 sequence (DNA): TGTGCCAGCAGCTCCGGGACTAGCGGGGGGGCGCCCTACGAGCAGTACTTC.

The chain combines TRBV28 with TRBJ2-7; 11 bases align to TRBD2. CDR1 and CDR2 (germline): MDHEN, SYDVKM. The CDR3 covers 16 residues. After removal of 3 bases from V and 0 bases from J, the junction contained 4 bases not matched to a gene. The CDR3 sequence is CASSFSGRASSYEQYF. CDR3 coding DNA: TGTGCCAGCAGTTTTAGCGGGAGGGCCTCCTCCTACGAGCAGTACTTC. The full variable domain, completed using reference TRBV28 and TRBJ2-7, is DVKVTQSSRYLVKRTGEKVFLECVQDMDHENMFWYRQDPGLGLRLIYFSYDVKMKEKGDIPEGYSVSREKKERFSLILESASTNQTSMYLCASSFSGRASSYEQYFGPGTRLTVT.

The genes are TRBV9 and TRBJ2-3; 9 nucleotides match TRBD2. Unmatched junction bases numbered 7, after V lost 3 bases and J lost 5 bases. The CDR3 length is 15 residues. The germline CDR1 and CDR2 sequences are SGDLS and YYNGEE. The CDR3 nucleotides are TGTGCCAGCAGCGCGCGGGGGGGCCTCGAAGATACGCAGTATTTT. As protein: CASSARGGLEDTQYF.

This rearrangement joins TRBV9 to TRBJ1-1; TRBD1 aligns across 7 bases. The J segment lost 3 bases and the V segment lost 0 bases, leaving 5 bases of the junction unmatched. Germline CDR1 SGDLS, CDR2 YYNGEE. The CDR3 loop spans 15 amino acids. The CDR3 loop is CASSVDDRVHTEAFF. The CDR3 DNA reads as TGTGCCAGCAGCGTAGATGACAGGGTGCACACTGAAGCTTTCTTT.

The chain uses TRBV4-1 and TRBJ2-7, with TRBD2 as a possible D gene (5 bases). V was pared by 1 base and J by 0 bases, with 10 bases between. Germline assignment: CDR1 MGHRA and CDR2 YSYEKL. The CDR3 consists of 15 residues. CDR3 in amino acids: CASSQGEGSSYEQYF. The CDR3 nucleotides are TGCGCCAGCAGCCAAGGGGAAGGGAGCTCCTACGAGCAGTACTTC.

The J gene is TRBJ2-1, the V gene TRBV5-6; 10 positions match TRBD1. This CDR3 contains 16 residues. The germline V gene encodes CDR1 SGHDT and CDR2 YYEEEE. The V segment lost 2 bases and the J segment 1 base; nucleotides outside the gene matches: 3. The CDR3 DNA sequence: TGTGCCAGCAGCTTAGGGACAGGGGAGTCCTACAATGAGCAGTTCTTC. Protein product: CASSLGTGESYNEQFF.

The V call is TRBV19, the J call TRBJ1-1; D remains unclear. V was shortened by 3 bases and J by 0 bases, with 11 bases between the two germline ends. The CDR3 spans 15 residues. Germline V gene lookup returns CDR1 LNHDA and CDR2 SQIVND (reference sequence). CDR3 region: CASSMSYQMNTEAFF. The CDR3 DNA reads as TGTGCCAGTAGTATGAGCTACCAAATGAACACTGAAGCTTTCTTT. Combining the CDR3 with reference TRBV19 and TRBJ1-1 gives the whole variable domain DGGITQSPKYLFRKEGQNVTLSCEQNLNHDAMYWYRQDPGQGLRLIYYSQIVNDFQKGDIAEGYSVSREKKESFPLTVTSAQKNPTAFYLCASSMSYQMNTEAFFGQGTRLTVV.

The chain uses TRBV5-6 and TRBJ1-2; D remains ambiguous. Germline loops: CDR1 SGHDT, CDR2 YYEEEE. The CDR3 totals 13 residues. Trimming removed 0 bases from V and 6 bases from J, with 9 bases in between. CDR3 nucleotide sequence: TGTGCCAGCAGCTTGGCGACTGAAGATGGCTACACCTTC. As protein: CASSLATEDGYTF. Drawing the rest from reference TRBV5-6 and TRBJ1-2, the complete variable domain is DAGVTQSPTHLIKTRGQQVTLRCSPKSGHDTVSWYQQALGQGPQFIFQYYEEEERQRGNFPDRFSGHQFPNYSSELNVNALLLGDSALYLCASSLATEDGYTFGSGTRLTVV.